These 5 T cell receptor beta chains share one sample of origin, sequenced in a study of cytomegalovirus exposure and HLA in healthy donors. PCR involved 60 Vbeta and 13 Jbeta primers. Sequencing used immunoSEQ multiplex PCR; TCRdb keeps in-frame clones, though not all of them. The repertoire has 150,000 or so clones, around 80% of them found once; the top ten carry roughly 4%. The sequenced sample consisted of PBMCs. The receptors were gathered from a woman aged 40 to 50 in good health and CMV-seronegative.

This clone was counted once. The V and J genes are TRBV2 and TRBJ1-1; 8 positions match TRBD1. Germline lookup yields CDR1 SNHLY and CDR2 FYNNEI. J gave up 5 bases and V 6 bases, and 5 bases lay outside the gene matches. The CDR3 has 13 residues. Here the CDR3 reads CASRAGQGTEAFF. CDR3 nucleotide sequence: TGTGCCAGCAGGGCAGGACAGGGAACTGAAGCTTTCTTT. Supplemented by reference TRBV2 and TRBJ1-1, the full variable domain reads EPEVTQTPSHQVTQMGQEVILRCVPISNHLYFYWYRQILGQKVEFLVSFYNNEISEKSEIFDDQFSVERPDGSNFTLKIRSTKLEDSAMYFCASRAGQGTEAFFGQGTRLTVV.

With regard to this clone: The same CDR3 is also encoded by other DNA sequences in this sample. The chain couples TRBV9 to TRBJ2-1, with TRBD2 matching over 9 bases. Germline V lookup: CDR1 SGDLS, CDR2 YYNGEE. This CDR3 spans 15 amino acids. V lost 0 bases and J lost 4; bases outside the gene matches: 2. The CDR3 is CASSVGLADYNEQFF. CDR3 DNA: TGTGCCAGCAGCGTAGGACTAGCGGATTACAATGAGCAGTTCTTC.

In this sample, this clone turned up a few times. This sequence joins TRBV27 and TRBJ1-5; 7 bases align to TRBD1. Unmatched junction bases numbered 11, after V lost 2 bases and J lost 7 bases. CDR1 is MNHEY and CDR2 is SMNVEV in the germline V gene (reference sequence). The CDR3 spans 16 residues. The CDR3 loop reads CASSLSVTGVGQPQHF. The CDR3 DNA reads as TGTGCCAGCAGTTTAAGCGTAACAGGGGTAGGGCAGCCCCAGCATTTT.

This chain links TRBV7-9 with TRBJ1-2; the D is unclear. CDR1 is SEHNR and CDR2 is FQNEAQ in the germline V gene (reference sequence). Trimming took off 5 bases at V and 6 bases at J, with 10 bases between the two ends. This CDR3 comprises 12 residues. The CDR3 loop reads CASSRGRNGYTF. CDR3 coding DNA: TGTGCCAGCAGCCGTGGCAGGAATGGCTACACCTTC. The full variable domain, its missing parts supplied by reference TRBV7-9 and TRBJ1-2, is DTGVSQNPRHKITKRGQNVTFRCDPISEHNRLYWYRQTLGQGPEFLTYFQNEAQLEKSRLLSDRFSAERPKGSFSTLEIQRTEQGDSAMYLCASSRGRNGYTFGSGTRLTVV.

There are a few counts of this clone. The rearrangement joins TRBV6-5 to TRBJ1-4; D unclear. Germline CDR1 MNHEY, CDR2 SVGAGI. V gave up 7 bases and J gave up 4 bases, with 10 bases separating them. The CDR3 loop spans 13 amino acids. CDR3 in amino acids: CASTNRFNEKLFF. The DNA for the CDR3 is TGTGCCAGCACAAACAGATTTAATGAAAAACTGTTTTTT.